Below, 12 T cell receptor beta chains from the same sample are listed, as sequenced in a study of early T cells in non-severe SARS-CoV-2 infection. TCRdb independently ran MiXCR on the 5' RACE reads; one entry per CDR3 protein. The sample lists some 16,000 distinct CDR3 sequences, 5% seen once, with 6.5% to 8% in the top ten. The sample taken for sequencing was whole blood. These receptors were taken from an adult who was a healthcare worker with PCR-confirmed SARS-CoV-2 infection or an uninfected control (not recorded which).

There are many counts of this clonotype. A junction end diverges from the germline sequence, so it may reflect a read error. The chain combines TRBV7-7 with TRBJ2-7; the match to TRBD1 covers 7 bases. The CDR3 runs 13 residues. Germline-derived CDR1 and CDR2 are SSHAT and FNYEAQ (reference sequence). CDR3 nucleotide sequence: TGTGCTAGCAGCACTTGGACAGGAGACGAGCAGTACTTC. This translates into CASSTWTGDEQYF.

This clonotype rates as medium-sized. The chain is built from TRBV6-5 and TRBJ2-3; D remains unclear. Germline V gene lookup returns CDR1 MNHEY and CDR2 SVGAGI. The V and J ends lost 5 bases and 7 bases respectively, with 13 bases between them. CDR3 size: 13 residues. CDR3 nucleotides: TGTGCCAGCAGTCAGCGAGACTCGAATACGCAGTATTTT. This sequence encodes CASSQRDSNTQYF.

This clonotype appeared many times. J is TRBJ1-1 and V is TRBV6-1, with TRBD1 matching 7 bases. The CDR3 is 13 residues long. J lost 1 base, V lost 8 bases, and 4 bases had no gene match. The germline V gene has CDR1 MNHNS and CDR2 SASEGT. CDR3 nucleotide sequence: TGTGCCAGCCTTGGGACAGCGAACACTGAAGCTTTCTTT. Protein sequence: CASLGTANTEAFF.

This clonotype was picked up many times. V usage is TRBV7-9 and J usage is TRBJ1-1; D remains unclear. The CDR3 loop spans 13 amino acids. The V gene lost 0 bases and the J gene lost 1 base, with 3 bases spanning the gap. Germline V CDR1 and CDR2: SEHNR, FQNEAQ (reference sequence). CDR3 in DNA: TGTGCCAGCAGCTTAGCTGCGAACACTGAAGCTTTCTTT. Its protein product is CASSLAANTEAFF.

In this sample, this clonotype turned up a few times. The V gene is TRBV7-9, the J gene TRBJ1-6; D gene ambiguous. From germline, CDR1 is SEHNR and CDR2 FQNEAQ (reference sequence). V dropped 3 bases and J dropped 3 bases, with 6 bases sitting between them. CDR3 length: 14 residues. The CDR3 DNA sequence: TGTGCCAGCAGCTTGAGCTTCTATAATTCACCCCTCCACTTT. This codes for CASSLSFYNSPLHF.

The table lists this clonotype with many counts. This sequence joins TRBV4-1 and TRBJ2-1; TRBD2 matches 8 bases. Germline CDR1 and CDR2: MGHRA and YSYEKL. The junction had 1 base not matched to a gene; V was cut back by 4 bases and J by 2 bases. This CDR3 contains 14 residues. CDR3 sequence: CASSPGLAYNEQFF. The DNA of the CDR3 is TGCGCCAGCAGCCCGGGACTAGCCTACAATGAGCAGTTCTTC.

As concerns this clonotype: A much more abundant neighbour one base away suggests this may be a read error. V and J are TRBV4-2 and TRBJ2-7; 7 positions match TRBD1. Germline loops: CDR1 LGHNA, CDR2 YNFKEQ. The CDR3 totals 15 residues. In nucleotides, the CDR3 is TGTGCCAGCAACCAAGAGGGATACAGGGGATACGAGCAGTACTTC. Translated: CASNQEGYRGYEQYF.

V usage is TRBV21-1 and J usage is TRBJ2-3; the table's TRBD1 call for D was not verified on the DNA. TRBV21-1 is noted as a pseudogene. The CDR3 length is 15 residues. CDR3 DNA: TGTGCCAGCAGTCAACGACAGGGCGCCCCAGATACGCAGTATTTT. Encoded protein: CASSQRQGAPDTQYF.

This clonotype was picked up many times. V gene TRBV7-9 combines with J gene TRBJ2-5; no reliable D call. V shed 5 bases and J shed 9 bases, with 19 bases lying between them. CDR3 length: 14 amino acids. Germline CDR1 is SEHNR and CDR2 is FQNEAQ (reference sequence). The CDR3 loop reads CASSPQPRRVSQYF. CDR3 coding DNA: TGTGCCAGCAGCCCCCAGCCTAGAAGGGTGTCCCAGTACTTC.

This clonotype was counted many times. The chain uses TRBV5-6 and TRBJ1-1; TRBD1 matches 8 bases. Trimming at V came to 0 bases and at J to 4 bases, leaving 5 bases not matched to a gene. Germline V gives CDR1 SGHDT, CDR2 YYEEEE. This CDR3 is 15 amino acids long. CDR3 in amino acids: CASSLGTGRGTEAFF. For the CDR3, the DNA is TGTGCCAGCAGCTTGGGGACAGGGAGAGGCACTGAAGCTTTCTTT.

In its sample, this clonotype is medium-sized. The chain uses TRBV6-2 or TRBV6-3 and TRBJ1-5; TRBD1 matches 8 bases. Losses at the gene ends were 5 bases for V and 5 bases for J; bases not matched to a gene: 5. Germline V gene sequence: CDR1 MNHEY, CDR2 SVGEGT. The CDR3 is 14 amino acids. The CDR3 DNA is TGTGCCAGCAGTCAAGACAGGGGTCATCAGCCCCAGCATTTT. As protein: CASSQDRGHQPQHF.

This clonotype was picked up many times. The chain uses TRBV11-2 and TRBJ1-2; D remains unclear. V was shortened by 1 base and J by 4 bases, with 7 bases between the two germline ends. Germline V gene sequence: CDR1 SGHAT, CDR2 FQNNGV. This CDR3 has 13 amino acids. The CDR3 region is CASSLGSSYGYTF. The CDR3 bases are TGTGCCAGCAGCTTAGGAAGCAGCTATGGCTACACCTTC.